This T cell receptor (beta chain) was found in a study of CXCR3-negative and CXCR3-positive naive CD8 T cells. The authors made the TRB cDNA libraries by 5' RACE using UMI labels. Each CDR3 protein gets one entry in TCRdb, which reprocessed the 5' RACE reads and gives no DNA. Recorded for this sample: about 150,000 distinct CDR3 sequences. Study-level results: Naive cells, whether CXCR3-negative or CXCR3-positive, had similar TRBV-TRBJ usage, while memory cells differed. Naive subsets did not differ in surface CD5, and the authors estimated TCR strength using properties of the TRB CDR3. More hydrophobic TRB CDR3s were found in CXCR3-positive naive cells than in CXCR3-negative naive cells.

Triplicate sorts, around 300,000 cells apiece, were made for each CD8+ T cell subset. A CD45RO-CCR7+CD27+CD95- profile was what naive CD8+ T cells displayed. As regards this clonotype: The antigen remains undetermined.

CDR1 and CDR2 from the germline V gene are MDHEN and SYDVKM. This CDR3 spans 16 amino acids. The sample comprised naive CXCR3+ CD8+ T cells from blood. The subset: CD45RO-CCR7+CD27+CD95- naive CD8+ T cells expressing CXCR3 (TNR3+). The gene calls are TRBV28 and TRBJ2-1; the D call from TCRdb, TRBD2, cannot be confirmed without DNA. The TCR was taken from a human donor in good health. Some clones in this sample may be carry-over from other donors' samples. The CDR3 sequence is CASSPHSGGVYNEQFF. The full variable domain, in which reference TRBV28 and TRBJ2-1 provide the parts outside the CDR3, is DVKVTQSSRYLVKRTGEKVFLECVQDMDHENMFWYRQDPGLGLRLIYFSYDVKMKEKGDIPEGYSVSREKKERFSLILESASTNQTSMYLCASSPHSGGVYNEQFFGPGTRLTVL.